The rows below give T cell receptor beta chains drawn from one sample of a study of blood T cell repertoires in COVID-19. Clones were read by immunoSEQ multiplex PCR, and TCRdb kept only the in-frame ones, dropping some. The sample shows around 200,000 clones, approximately 87% of them seen only once. The sample taken for sequencing was peripheral blood. All receptors come from a woman aged 55-75 years with COVID-19, enrolled during active disease. CDR3s include the opening cysteine and the closing phenylalanine or tryptophan.

J: TRBJ2-7
V: TRBV4-1
CDR3: CASGRRGAEYEQYF

J: TRBJ2-7
V: TRBV4-2
CDR3: CASSQLIAGEVGYEQYF

J: TRBJ1-2
V: TRBV7-2
CDR3: CASSLQGAEYGYTF

J: TRBJ2-2
V: TRBV7-8
CDR3: CASSSLMPGELFF

J: TRBJ1-2
V: TRBV29-1
CDR3: CSISWMGGLRGYTF

J: TRBJ2-7
V: TRBV4-3
CDR3: CASSQGADSSYEQYF

J: TRBJ1-6
V: TRBV5-1
CDR3: CASSLNGFDSPLHF

J: TRBJ2-4
V: TRBV11-2
CDR3: CASSFTGAKNIQYF

J: TRBJ2-7
V: TRBV9
CDR3: CASSFTDRYSYEQYF

J: TRBJ2-3
V: TRBV24-1
CDR3: CATSEGGQGGTQYF

J: TRBJ1-1
V: TRBV6-5
CDR3: CASSRTGDTEAFF

J: TRBJ1-1
V: TRBV24-1
CDR3: CATSDQTGGDTEAFF

J: TRBJ2-4
V: TRBV23-1
CDR3: CASSQGQGHIGAKNIQYF

J: TRBJ2-7
V: TRBV12-3/TRBV12-4
CDR3: CAIGLAGGEQYF

J: TRBJ1-5
V: TRBV6-2/TRBV6-3
CDR3: CASSYQANDNQPQHF

J: TRBJ2-7
V: TRBV3-1/TRBV3-2
CDR3: CASSLRQGRGYEQYF

J: TRBJ1-1
V: TRBV20-1
CDR3: CSANEFNEAFF